This is a list of T cell receptor beta chains from one sample in a study of blood T cell repertoires in COVID-19. Some clones are missing from TCRdb's copy, which holds only in-frame ones; the method was immunoSEQ multiplex PCR. The sample includes under 300,000 clones, about three quarters of them seen just once. Specimen: peripheral blood. The receptors originated from a woman of 80 years or more with acute or convalescent COVID-19. Each CDR3 is given with its conserved first and last residue. D genes are given only for firm matches. Clone size is shown for a subset of rows, as once, few, many or a class of expanded clone.

j_gene: TRBJ2-5
abundance: .
d_gene: TRBD2
v_gene: TRBV10-3
CDR3nt: TGTGCCATCAGTCGGGGGGGAGAGGGAGAGACCCAGTACTTC
CDR3aa: CAISRGGEGETQYF

j_gene: TRBJ1-1
abundance: .
d_gene: .
v_gene: TRBV10-2
CDR3nt: TGCGCCAGCAGTGAGTTAGCAGTGAGAATCACTGAAGCTTTCTTT
CDR3aa: CASSELAVRITEAFF

j_gene: TRBJ1-2
abundance: .
d_gene: TRBD1
v_gene: TRBV5-1
CDR3nt: TGCGCCAGCAGCCCGGACAGGGGTTACTATGGCTACACCTTC
CDR3aa: CASSPDRGYYGYTF

j_gene: TRBJ1-2
abundance: .
d_gene: TRBD1
v_gene: TRBV7-9
CDR3nt: TGTGCCAGCAGCTATTCCGGGACAGCCGTTTTGGGATATGGCTACACCTTC
CDR3aa: CASSYSGTAVLGYGYTF

j_gene: TRBJ1-5
abundance: .
d_gene: TRBD1
v_gene: TRBV2
CDR3nt: TGTGCCAGCAGTCGGGACAGGGTAGGCAATCAGCCCCAGCATTTT
CDR3aa: CASSRDRVGNQPQHF

j_gene: TRBJ1-1
abundance: .
d_gene: .
v_gene: TRBV27
CDR3nt: TGTGCCAGCAGTTTGATGTCCGGGCAGGGCACTGAAGCTTTCTTT
CDR3aa: CASSLMSGQGTEAFF

j_gene: TRBJ2-3
abundance: .
d_gene: TRBD2
v_gene: TRBV6-5
CDR3nt: TGTGCCAGCATCAAGAGCGGGAGTTCCCTTAATACGCAGTATTTT
CDR3aa: CASIKSGSSLNTQYF

j_gene: TRBJ2-7
abundance: .
d_gene: TRBD2
v_gene: TRBV5-1
CDR3nt: TGCGCCAGCAGCTTGGCGGGCGGGGGGGCCAACGAGCAGTACTTC
CDR3aa: CASSLAGGGANEQYF

j_gene: TRBJ2-7
abundance: .
d_gene: TRBD2
v_gene: TRBV18
CDR3nt: TGTGCCAGCTCAAGGGCTGCGGGACTAGCTGGCGAGCAGTACTTC
CDR3aa: CASSRAAGLAGEQYF

j_gene: TRBJ2-7
abundance: .
d_gene: .
v_gene: TRBV6-5
CDR3nt: TGTGCCAGCAGTTACGTGGAGGGATGGTACGAGCAGTACTTC
CDR3aa: CASSYVEGWYEQYF

j_gene: TRBJ1-4
abundance: .
d_gene: .
v_gene: TRBV29-1
CDR3nt: TGCAGCGTTGGCCAGGGGACGTGGGGTGGGGGTGAACTGTTTTTT
CDR3aa: CSVGQGTWGGGELFF

j_gene: TRBJ1-3
abundance: .
d_gene: .
v_gene: TRBV29-1
CDR3nt: TGCAGCGTTGGGATCGGGGCTGGAAACACCATATATTTT
CDR3aa: CSVGIGAGNTIYF

j_gene: TRBJ1-3
abundance: .
d_gene: .
v_gene: TRBV18
CDR3nt: TGTGCCAGCTCACCACCGGCAGGGCAAGGAAACACCATATATTTT
CDR3aa: CASSPPAGQGNTIYF

j_gene: TRBJ2-1
abundance: .
d_gene: .
v_gene: TRBV2
CDR3nt: TGTGCCAGCAGTGCCCAAACAGGTCCTTACAATGAGCAGTTCTTC
CDR3aa: CASSAQTGPYNEQFF

j_gene: TRBJ2-3
abundance: .
d_gene: TRBD2
v_gene: TRBV24-1
CDR3nt: TGTGCCACCAGTGACCACCCGACTAGCGGGGACGGGGATACGCAGTATTTT
CDR3aa: CATSDHPTSGDGDTQYF

j_gene: TRBJ1-1
abundance: many
d_gene: .
v_gene: TRBV5-1
CDR3nt: TGCGCCAGCAGCTTGCAGGGAAGCAACACTGAAGCTTTCTTT
CDR3aa: CASSLQGSNTEAFF

j_gene: TRBJ2-7
abundance: .
d_gene: TRBD2
v_gene: TRBV7-9
CDR3nt: TGTGCCAGCAGCTTAGGGGTGACTAGCGGAGCGGGTGAGCAGTACTTC
CDR3aa: CASSLGVTSGAGEQYF

j_gene: TRBJ2-5
abundance: .
d_gene: .
v_gene: TRBV12-5
CDR3nt: TGTGCTAGTGGTCGCGTGAGGGGGGGGCAAGAGACCCAGTACTTC
CDR3aa: CASGRVRGGQETQYF

j_gene: TRBJ1-1
abundance: .
d_gene: .
v_gene: TRBV19
CDR3nt: TGTGCCAGTACCCCGGACAAGAACACTGAAGCTTTCTTT
CDR3aa: CASTPDKNTEAFF

j_gene: TRBJ1-4
abundance: .
d_gene: .
v_gene: TRBV20-1
CDR3nt: TGCAGTGCTAGTCACAGGCCTAATGAAAAACTGTTTTTT
CDR3aa: CSASHRPNEKLFF

j_gene: TRBJ1-3
abundance: once
d_gene: .
v_gene: TRBV7-9
CDR3nt: TGTGCCAGCAGCTTAGAAGGGGGAGTGGCTGGAAACACCATATATTTT
CDR3aa: CASSLEGGVAGNTIYF

j_gene: TRBJ1-4
abundance: .
d_gene: .
v_gene: TRBV5-1
CDR3nt: TGCGCCAGCAGCTTGGCGGTGGGGCAGGGAGGTGAAAAACTGTTTTTT
CDR3aa: CASSLAVGQGGEKLFF

j_gene: TRBJ1-3
abundance: .
d_gene: .
v_gene: TRBV5-1
CDR3nt: TGCGCCAGCAGCTTGGCCGCTCCCGACATGGGAAACACCATATATTTT
CDR3aa: CASSLAAPDMGNTIYF

j_gene: TRBJ2-2
abundance: .
d_gene: TRBD2
v_gene: TRBV5-1
CDR3nt: TGCGCCAGCCTACTAGCGGGAGGAACCGGGGAGCTGTTTTTT
CDR3aa: CASLLAGGTGELFF

j_gene: TRBJ1-1
abundance: .
d_gene: .
v_gene: TRBV5-1
CDR3nt: TGCGCCAGCAGCTTCTCGGCGACAGGGAACACTGAAGCTTTCTTT
CDR3aa: CASSFSATGNTEAFF

j_gene: TRBJ2-5
abundance: .
d_gene: .
v_gene: TRBV12-3/TRBV12-4
CDR3nt: TGTGCCAGCAGTTGGGTGGAGGGGGAGACCCAGTACTTC
CDR3aa: CASSWVEGETQYF

j_gene: TRBJ2-7
abundance: few
d_gene: TRBD2
v_gene: TRBV5-6
CDR3nt: TGTGCCAGCAGCTTCGGGACTAGCGGCGAGCAGTACTTC
CDR3aa: CASSFGTSGEQYF

j_gene: TRBJ2-1
abundance: .
d_gene: .
v_gene: TRBV5-1
CDR3nt: TGCGCCAGCAGATCGGGGGGCAGCCCAATTAGCTCCTACAATGAGCAGTTCTTC
CDR3aa: CASRSGGSPISSYNEQFF

j_gene: TRBJ1-3
abundance: few
d_gene: .
v_gene: TRBV5-1
CDR3nt: TGCGCCAGCAGCTCCGGCGGAGACAGTCTACCCGGAAACACCATATATTTT
CDR3aa: CASSSGGDSLPGNTIYF

j_gene: TRBJ2-5
abundance: .
d_gene: TRBD1
v_gene: TRBV5-4
CDR3nt: TGTGCCAGCAGTTCCGGACAGGGGGCATCTATGGAGACCCAGTACTTC
CDR3aa: CASSSGQGASMETQYF

j_gene: TRBJ1-2
abundance: few
d_gene: TRBD1
v_gene: TRBV19
CDR3nt: TGTGCCAGTAGTATTACAGGGGCCTATGGCTACACCTTC
CDR3aa: CASSITGAYGYTF

j_gene: TRBJ2-3
abundance: .
d_gene: TRBD1
v_gene: TRBV5-6
CDR3nt: TGTGCCAGCACCCGGCAGGGGGCAGATACGCAGTATTTT
CDR3aa: CASTRQGADTQYF